These 32 T cell receptor beta chains came from one sample sequenced in a study of sequential checkpoint blockade in melanoma. The treatment was: randomized to nivolumab then ipilimumab (arm A) or the reverse (arm B). This table comes from immunoSEQ multiplex PCR, and its TCRdb copy is limited to in-frame clones, with some not included. The profile covers fewer than 30,000 clones, with 83% appearing a single time and less than 20% taken by the ten largest. The sequencing used CD8+ T cells sorted from blood (inferred from file names), collected from a patient given nivolumab and ipilimumab in sequence. The receptors originated from a human donor with melanoma.

The chain couples TRBV27 to TRBJ2-1; perhaps TRBD2 as D (5 bases). Trimming took 2 bases from V and 12 from J, leaving 14 bases between them. Per germline, CDR1 MNHEY and CDR2 SMNVEV (reference sequence). The CDR3 has 13 residues. The CDR3 region has the DNA TGTGCCAGCAGTTTAGTAGGATTTCGGGGGCAGTTCTTC. The encoded protein is CASSLVGFRGQFF.

This chain links TRBV11-2 with TRBJ2-1; D is undetermined. CDR3 length equals 14 residues. The V end lost 3 bases, the J end lost 5 bases, and 11 bases lay between the germline ends. Germline assignment: CDR1 SGHAT and CDR2 FQNNGV. This CDR3 is CASSLRWADNEQFF. The CDR3 nucleotides read TGTGCCAGCAGCTTGCGCTGGGCTGACAATGAGCAGTTCTTC. Using reference TRBV11-2 and TRBJ2-1 for the parts outside the CDR3, the full variable domain is EAGVAQSPRYKIIEKRQSVAFWCNPISGHATLYWYQQILGQGPKLLIQFQNNGVVDDSQLPKDRFSAERLKGVDSTLKIQPAKLEDSAVYLCASSLRWADNEQFFGPGTRLTVL.

The genes are TRBV4-2 and TRBJ2-7; tentative D call: TRBD1 (5 bases). The germline V gene has CDR1 LGHNA and CDR2 YNFKEQ. The CDR3 has 16 amino acids. Trimming took 0 bases from V and 2 from J, leaving 14 bases between them. Written as DNA, the CDR3 is TGTGCCAGCAGCCAAGATCCAGGGTCGGCCGCCTACGAGCAGTACTTC. Residues: CASSQDPGSAAYEQYF.

The chain recombines TRBV9 with TRBJ1-1; 10 nucleotides match TRBD1. V lost 0 bases and J lost 5; bases outside the gene matches: 7. This CDR3 region has 16 residues. CDR1 and CDR2 (germline): SGDLS, YYNGEE. This CDR3 reads CASSVGTGGIGTEAFF. As DNA, the CDR3 is TGTGCCAGCAGCGTAGGGACAGGGGGGATAGGGACTGAAGCTTTCTTT.

The rearrangement uses TRBV10-3 and TRBJ2-7; 8 bases align to TRBD1. The CDR3 is made up of 14 amino acids. Germline-derived CDR1 and CDR2 are ENHRY and SYGVKD. After removal of 0 bases from V and 4 bases from J, the junction contained 2 bases not matched to a gene. Written as DNA, the CDR3 is TGTGCCATCAGTGAGTCGGACAGGGTGTACGAGCAGTACTTC. It encodes CAISESDRVYEQYF.

The genes are TRBV27 and TRBJ1-1; D call uncertain. Germline V gene lookup returns CDR1 MNHEY and CDR2 SMNVEV (reference sequence). The CDR3 consists of 13 residues. V was cut by 10 bases and J by 0 bases, with 12 bases left in between. CDR3 region: CATKDSLNTEAFF. CDR3 sequence (DNA): TGTGCCACTAAGGACTCTTTGAACACTGAAGCTTTCTTT.

The chain carries TRBV10-2 and TRBJ2-7, with 7 bases aligning to TRBD2. This CDR3 region has 14 residues. The germline gives CDR1 WSHSY, CDR2 SAAADI. V lost 3 bases and J lost 2; bases outside the gene matches: 4. In DNA, the CDR3 is TGCGCCAGCAGTGATCGGGGGGAGACCTACGAGCAGTACTTC. This codes for CASSDRGETYEQYF.

V gene TRBV7-3 combines with J gene TRBJ1-1; unclear D gene. From germline, CDR1 is SGHTA and CDR2 FQGTGA. CDR3 length: 15 amino acids. Trimming shortened V by 2 bases and J by 3 bases, and 13 bases separated the two germline ends. The CDR3 region is CASSLAGGLDTEAFF. The DNA of the CDR3 is TGTGCCAGCAGCTTAGCAGGAGGTTTGGACACTGAAGCTTTCTTT.

This clone was counted a single time. This chain connects TRBV2 to TRBJ2-3; TRBD2 is a possible D gene (7 bases). Per germline, CDR1 SNHLY and CDR2 FYNNEI. The CDR3 spans 14 residues. Trimming left V 10 bases short and J 2 bases short, with 16 bases between. CDR3 in DNA: TGTGCCACCGGGGGGCGGGGGCCCACAGATACGCAGTATTTT. The encoded protein is CATGGRGPTDTQYF. Looking up the rest from reference TRBV2 and TRBJ2-3 gives the full variable domain: EPEVTQTPSHQVTQMGQEVILRCVPISNHLYFYWYRQILGQKVEFLVSFYNNEISEKSEIFDDQFSVERPDGSNFTLKIRSTKLEDSAMYFCATGGRGPTDTQYFGPGTRLTVL.

This rearrangement joins TRBV4-1 to TRBJ2-3, with D possibly TRBD2 on 5 matching bases. Germline values: CDR1 MGHRA, CDR2 YSYEKL. V was shortened by 0 bases and J by 4 bases, with 14 bases between the two germline ends. This CDR3 contains 16 residues. The CDR3 region is CASSQERSGNADTQYF. In DNA, the CDR3 is TGCGCCAGCAGCCAAGAAAGGTCGGGGAACGCAGATACGCAGTATTTT.

The genes are TRBV23-1 and TRBJ2-3, with TRBD1 matching 11 bases. TRBV23-1 is an ORF, and what it does is uncertain. The CDR3 runs 20 residues. Germline trimming cut 0 bases from V and 4 bases from J; bases unmatched to any gene: 15. The CDR3 DNA reads as TGCGCCAGCAGTCAATCGTGGCGAACCCGGGACAGGGGGGGTCCAGATACGCAGTATTTT. Protein sequence: CASSQSWRTRDRGGPDTQYF.

This chain uses TRBV7-9 with TRBJ2-1; 12 positions agree with TRBD2. The V gene end was trimmed by 5 bases and the J gene end by 7 bases; junction bases not matched to a gene: 15. The CDR3 covers 18 residues. Germline CDR1 SEHNR, CDR2 FQNEAQ (reference sequence). In DNA form, the CDR3 reads TGTGCCAGCAGCCCGCCTCCCACTAGCGGGGGGATTATAAATGAGCAGTTCTTC. Its translation: CASSPPPTSGGIINEQFF.

The chain links TRBV28 to TRBJ1-5; D possibly corresponds to TRBD1 (5 bases). CDR3 length: 14 amino acids. V lost 6 bases, J lost 6 bases, and 15 bases lay in between. Germline assignment: CDR1 MDHEN and CDR2 SYDVKM. The CDR3 loop is CASSQVGRGQPQHF. In DNA, the CDR3 is TGTGCCAGCAGCCAAGTGGGGCGAGGTCAGCCCCAGCATTTT.

The rearrangement joins TRBV4-1 to TRBJ2-7, with 8 bases aligning to TRBD1. The length of the CDR3 is 12 residues. V was clipped by 7 bases and J by 6 bases; unmatched bases: 5. Germline V CDR1 and CDR2: MGHRA, YSYEKL. In DNA, the CDR3 is TGCGCCAGCACCGGGACAGGTGCCGAGCAGTACTTC. Translated: CASTGTGAEQYF.

This rearrangement joins TRBV30 to TRBJ2-3; D is perhaps TRBD2 (7 bases). V was trimmed by 5 bases and J by 6 bases, leaving 12 bases between them. The length of the CDR3 is 12 residues. Per the germline V gene, CDR1 is GTSNPN and CDR2 is SVGIG (reference sequence). This CDR3 reads CAWDWGGDTQYF. The CDR3 region has the DNA TGTGCCTGGGACTGGGGGGGCGATACGCAGTATTTT.

Remarks on this clone: The junction does not match germline at one end; this may be a read error. The rearrangement joins TRBV4-3 to TRBJ2-1, with 7 bases that match TRBD2. This CDR3 is 15 amino acids long. Germline values: CDR1 LGHNA, CDR2 YSLEER. The CDR3 DNA sequence: TGCGCCAGCAGCCAGGCGGGGGATACCTACCATGAGCAGTTCTTC. It translates to CASSQAGDTYHEQFF.

This clone came up once. The chain is built from TRBV6-5 and TRBJ1-2; D perhaps matches TRBD1 (6 bases). CDR3 size: 16 residues. Germline loops: CDR1 MNHEY, CDR2 SVGAGI. V was trimmed by 2 bases and J by 6 bases, leaving 19 bases between them. The CDR3 loop is CASSYRGGDPFDGYTF. CDR3 DNA sequence: TGTGCCAGCAGTTACCGCGGGGGCGACCCCTTCGATGGCTACACCTTC.

The chain employs TRBV7-2 and TRBJ1-3; D gene ambiguous. Germline loops: CDR1 SGHTA, CDR2 FQGNSA. Trimming shortened V by 2 bases and J by 0 bases, and 8 bases separated the two germline ends. The CDR3 totals 15 residues. CDR3 amino acids: CASSLSTGSGNTIYF. Here the CDR3 DNA reads TGTGCCAGCAGCTTAAGTACCGGCTCTGGAAACACCATATATTTT. Combining the CDR3 with reference TRBV7-2 and TRBJ1-3 gives the whole variable domain GAGVSQSPSNKVTEKGKDVELRCDPISGHTALYWYRQSLGQGLEFLIYFQGNSAPDKSGLPSDRFSAERTGGSVSTLTIQRTQQEDSAVYLCASSLSTGSGNTIYFGEGSWLTVV.

The J gene is TRBJ2-1, the V gene TRBV6-6, with TRBD2 identical over 10 bases. Germline CDR1 and CDR2: MNHNY and SVGAGI (reference sequence). V trimming: 6 bases; J trimming: 0 bases; junction bases outside the gene matches: 5. There are 16 residues in the CDR3. The CDR3 is CASRAGLASSYNEQFF. For the CDR3, the DNA is TGTGCCAGCAGAGCGGGACTAGCGAGCTCCTACAATGAGCAGTTCTTC.

The chain recombines TRBV7-9 with TRBJ2-2, with TRBD2 matching 10 bases. This CDR3 comprises 18 residues. V gave up 2 bases and J gave up 4 bases; unmatched junction bases: 10. The V gene's germline CDR1 is SEHNR and CDR2 FQNEAQ (reference sequence). The CDR3 here is CASSLPSGTSVITGELFF. In DNA, the CDR3 is TGTGCCAGCAGCTTACCATCCGGGACTAGCGTCATCACCGGGGAGCTGTTTTTT.

The CDR3 spells CASSSGTGIPSYEQYF. As DNA, the CDR3 is TGTGCCAGCAGCTCCGGGACAGGGATCCCTTCCTACGAGCAGTACTTC. The rearrangement joins TRBV11-2 to TRBJ2-7; 9 bases agree with TRBD1. The CDR3 covers 16 residues. Trimming at V came to 4 bases and at J to 1 base, leaving 8 bases not matched to a gene. Per germline, CDR1 SGHAT and CDR2 FQNNGV.

The chain links TRBV27 to TRBJ2-1, with unresolved D. Deletions cut 0 bases from V and 8 bases from J, with 11 bases between. CDR1 is MNHEY, CDR2 SMNVEV, per germline (reference sequence). This CDR3 has 14 amino acids. The CDR3 here is CASSLSTPSYEQFF. The CDR3 bases are TGTGCCAGCAGTTTATCCACTCCGTCCTATGAGCAGTTCTTC.

The chain employs TRBV27 and TRBJ2-7; TRBD2 agrees at 14 bases. The V segment lost 0 bases and the J segment 0 bases; nucleotides outside the gene matches: 13. Germline CDR1 MNHEY, CDR2 SMNVEV (reference sequence). The CDR3 is 21 amino acids. For the CDR3, the DNA is TGTGCCAGCAGTTTATCGATCACCGGGACTAGCGGGAGTTGGGGCTCCTACGAGCAGTACTTC. This encodes CASSLSITGTSGSWGSYEQYF.

This clone was seen a handful of times. The J gene is TRBJ2-1, the V gene TRBV5-6; the D gene is possibly TRBD1 (6 bases). The CDR3 length is 12 residues. The germline V gene has CDR1 SGHDT and CDR2 YYEEEE. Trimming stripped 2 bases from V and 8 bases from J, with 8 bases between. CDR3 amino acids: CASSFGTHEQFF. Written as DNA, the CDR3 is TGTGCCAGCAGCTTCGGGACACATGAGCAGTTCTTC.

The chain carries TRBV7-8 and TRBJ2-7; the D gene is possibly TRBD1 (5 bases). Germline CDR1 SGHVS, CDR2 FQNEAQ. CDR3 length equals 17 residues. The V end was cut by 1 base, the J end by 3 bases, with 19 bases between. The CDR3 reads CASSLGQGYGRRYEQYF. CDR3 DNA sequence: TGTGCCAGCAGCTTAGGCCAGGGTTACGGTCGACGCTACGAGCAGTACTTC.

This chain links TRBV4-1 with TRBJ2-2; D is unresolved. In germline, CDR1 is MGHRA, CDR2 YSYEKL. The length of the CDR3 is 15 residues. V shed 2 bases and J shed 4 bases, with 11 bases lying between them. CDR3 in DNA: TGCGCCAGCAGCCAACCCTCAAGTAGCACCGGGGAGCTGTTTTTT. Translation gives CASSQPSSSTGELFF.

This clone has ten or more counts. This chain links TRBV11-1 with TRBJ1-2; 9 nucleotides match TRBD1. Germline V gene lookup returns CDR1 SGHAT and CDR2 FQDESV (reference sequence). The CDR3 runs to 15 residues. The V segment lost 7 bases and the J segment 2 bases; nucleotides outside the gene matches: 8. The CDR3 region has the DNA TGTGCCAGCAACCACGGACAGGGGATGAACTATGGCTACACCTTC. Translated: CASNHGQGMNYGYTF.

The J gene is TRBJ2-1, the V gene TRBV4-2; 10 bases map to TRBD2. Germline-derived CDR1 and CDR2 are LGHNA and YNFKEQ. The CDR3 spans 16 residues. The ends lost 2 bases at V and 8 bases at J; junction bases unmatched: 9. The CDR3 nucleotides read TGTGCCAGCAGCCAACTGAGCGGGGGGGCCGTGGATGAGCAGTTCTTC. This sequence encodes CASSQLSGGAVDEQFF.

The CDR3 region is CASTGTGVSYGYTF. The CDR3 DNA sequence: TGTGCCAGCACCGGGACAGGGGTTAGCTATGGCTACACCTTC. The chain recombines TRBV6-6 with TRBJ1-2; 10 bases fit TRBD1. This CDR3 region has 14 residues. V was pared by 7 bases and J by 4 bases, with 6 bases of the junction left unmatched. Germline V lookup: CDR1 MNHNY, CDR2 SVGAGI (reference sequence).

This clone has just a few counts. The chain couples TRBV6-6 to TRBJ2-2, with 11 bases identical to TRBD2. The CDR3 covers 16 residues. The V and J ends lost 2 bases and 7 bases, in that order; junction bases with no gene match: 6. Germline CDR1 reads MNHNY; CDR2 reads SVGAGI (reference sequence). The CDR3 sequence: CASSYVAGGRSGELFF. Here the CDR3 DNA reads TGTGCCAGCAGTTACGTAGCGGGGGGGCGGAGCGGGGAGCTGTTTTTT.

The chain employs TRBV29-1 and TRBJ2-3; 12 nucleotides align to TRBD2. V lost 6 bases to trimming and J lost 6 bases; unmatched junction nucleotides: 7. This CDR3 has 14 residues. The germline gives CDR1 SQVTM, CDR2 ANQGSEA. CDR3 nucleotides: TGCAGCGTCGCATGGACTAGCGGGATTGATACGCAGTATTTT. This gives the protein CSVAWTSGIDTQYF.

This clone was seen once. This sequence joins TRBV4-2 and TRBJ2-7, with a possible D match to TRBD1 (5 bases). The CDR3 spans 14 residues. Germline V gives CDR1 LGHNA, CDR2 YNFKEQ. V gave up 1 base and J gave up 4 bases, with 11 bases separating them. Written as DNA, the CDR3 is TGTGCCAGCAGCCAAGTAGGACAAGGGTACGAGCAGTACTTC. As protein: CASSQVGQGYEQYF.